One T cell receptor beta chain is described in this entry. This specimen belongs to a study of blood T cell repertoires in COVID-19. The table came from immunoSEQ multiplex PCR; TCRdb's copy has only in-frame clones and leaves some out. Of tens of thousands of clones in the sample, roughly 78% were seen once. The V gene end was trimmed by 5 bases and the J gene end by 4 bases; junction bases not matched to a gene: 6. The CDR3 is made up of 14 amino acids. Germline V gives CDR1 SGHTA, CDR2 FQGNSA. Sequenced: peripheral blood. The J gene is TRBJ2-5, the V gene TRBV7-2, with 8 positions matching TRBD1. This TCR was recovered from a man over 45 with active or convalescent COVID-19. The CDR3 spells CASSRDRGSETQYF. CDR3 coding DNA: TGTGCCAGCAGCCGCGACAGGGGTTCAGAGACCCAGTACTTC.